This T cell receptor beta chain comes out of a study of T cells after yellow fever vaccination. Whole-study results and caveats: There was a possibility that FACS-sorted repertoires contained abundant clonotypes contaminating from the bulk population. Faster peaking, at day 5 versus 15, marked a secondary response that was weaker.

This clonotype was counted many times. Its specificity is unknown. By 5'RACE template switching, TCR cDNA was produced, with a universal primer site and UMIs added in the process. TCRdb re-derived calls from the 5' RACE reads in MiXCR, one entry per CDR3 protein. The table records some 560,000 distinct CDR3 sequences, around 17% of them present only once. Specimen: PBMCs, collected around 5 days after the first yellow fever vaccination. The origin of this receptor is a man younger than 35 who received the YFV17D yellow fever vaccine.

In DNA form, the CDR3 reads TGTGCCAGCAGCCAACAGGGAGACACCGGGGAGCTGTTTTTT. This encodes CASSQQGDTGELFF. The rearrangement links TRBV5-5 to TRBJ2-2; D is possibly TRBD1 (6 bases). CDR3 length: 14 residues. Trimming took off 4 bases at V and 3 bases at J, with 10 bases between the two ends. The germline CDR1 and CDR2 sequences are SGHKS and YYEKEE (reference sequence).